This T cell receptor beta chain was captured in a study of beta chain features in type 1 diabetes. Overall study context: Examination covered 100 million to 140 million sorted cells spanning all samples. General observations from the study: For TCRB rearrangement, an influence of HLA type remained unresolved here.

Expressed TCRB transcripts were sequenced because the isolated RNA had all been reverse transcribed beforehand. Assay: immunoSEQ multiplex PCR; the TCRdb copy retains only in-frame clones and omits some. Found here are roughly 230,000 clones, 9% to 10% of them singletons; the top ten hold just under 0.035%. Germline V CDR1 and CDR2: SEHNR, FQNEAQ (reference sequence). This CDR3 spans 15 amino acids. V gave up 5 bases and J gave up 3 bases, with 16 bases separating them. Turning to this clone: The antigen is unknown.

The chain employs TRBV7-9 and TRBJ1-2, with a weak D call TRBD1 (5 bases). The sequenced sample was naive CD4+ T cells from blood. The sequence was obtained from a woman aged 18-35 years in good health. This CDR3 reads CASSNGGVEDYGYTF. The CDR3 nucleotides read TGTGCCAGCAGCAATGGGGGGGTTGAGGACTATGGCTACACCTTC.